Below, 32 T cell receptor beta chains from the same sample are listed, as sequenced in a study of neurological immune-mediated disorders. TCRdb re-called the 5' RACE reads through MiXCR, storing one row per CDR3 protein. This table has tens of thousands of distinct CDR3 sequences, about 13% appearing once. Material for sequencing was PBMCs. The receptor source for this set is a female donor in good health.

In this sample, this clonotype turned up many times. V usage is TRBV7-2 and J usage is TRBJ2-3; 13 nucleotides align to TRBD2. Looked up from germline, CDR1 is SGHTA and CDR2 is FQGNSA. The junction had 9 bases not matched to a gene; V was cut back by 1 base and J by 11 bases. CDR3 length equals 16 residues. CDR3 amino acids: CASSLELAGGGYGQYF. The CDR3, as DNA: TGTGCCAGCAGCTTAGAACTAGCGGGAGGGGGATATGGGCAGTATTTT.

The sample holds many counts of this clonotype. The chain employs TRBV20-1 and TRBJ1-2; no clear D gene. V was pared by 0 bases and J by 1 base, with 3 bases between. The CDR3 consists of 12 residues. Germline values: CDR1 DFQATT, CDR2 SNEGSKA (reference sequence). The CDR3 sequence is CSARENNYGYTF. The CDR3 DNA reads TGCAGTGCTAGAGAAAATAACTATGGCTACACCTTC.

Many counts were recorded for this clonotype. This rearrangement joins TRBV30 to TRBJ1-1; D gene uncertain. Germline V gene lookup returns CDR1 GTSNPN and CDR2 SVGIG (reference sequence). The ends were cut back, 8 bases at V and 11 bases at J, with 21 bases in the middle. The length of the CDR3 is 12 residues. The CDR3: CALGGYPPTAFF. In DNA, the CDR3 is TGTGCCCTCGGCGGATACCCCCCCACGGCTTTCTTT.

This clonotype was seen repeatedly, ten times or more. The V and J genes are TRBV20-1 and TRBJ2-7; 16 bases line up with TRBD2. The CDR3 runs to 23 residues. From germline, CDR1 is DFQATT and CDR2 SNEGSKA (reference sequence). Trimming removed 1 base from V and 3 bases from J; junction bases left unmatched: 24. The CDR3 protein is CSARGPRVDRPGLAGGRLYEQYF. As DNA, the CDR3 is TGCAGTGCTAGAGGCCCGAGGGTGGACAGACCGGGACTAGCGGGGGGGCGGCTCTACGAGCAGTACTTC.

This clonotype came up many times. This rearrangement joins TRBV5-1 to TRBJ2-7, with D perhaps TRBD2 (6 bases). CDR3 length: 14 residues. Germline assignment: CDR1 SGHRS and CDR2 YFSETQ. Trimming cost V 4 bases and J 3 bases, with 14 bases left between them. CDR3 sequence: CASSPTPGGYEQYF. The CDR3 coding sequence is TGCGCCAGCAGCCCTACCCCCGGGGGCTACGAGCAGTACTTC. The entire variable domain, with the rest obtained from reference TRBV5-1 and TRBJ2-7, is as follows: KAGVTQTPRYLIKTRGQQVTLSCSPISGHRSVSWYQQTPGQGLQFLFEYFSETQRNKGNFPGRFSGRQFSNSRSEMNVSTLELGDSALYLCASSPTPGGYEQYFGPGTRLTVT.

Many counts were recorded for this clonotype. DNA for the CDR3: TGCGCCAGCAGCTTGGATCGGACCGCTGAAGCTTTCTTT. Residues: CASSLDRTAEAFF. This chain connects TRBV5-1 to TRBJ1-1; D is unclear. Germline lookup yields CDR1 SGHRS and CDR2 YFSETQ. The V end lost 0 bases, the J end lost 6 bases, and 9 bases lay between the germline ends. The length of the CDR3 is 13 residues. The variable domain in full, with the rest retrieved from reference TRBV5-1 and TRBJ1-1, is KAGVTQTPRYLIKTRGQQVTLSCSPISGHRSVSWYQQTPGQGLQFLFEYFSETQRNKGNFPGRFSGRQFSNSRSEMNVSTLELGDSALYLCASSLDRTAEAFFGQGTRLTVV.

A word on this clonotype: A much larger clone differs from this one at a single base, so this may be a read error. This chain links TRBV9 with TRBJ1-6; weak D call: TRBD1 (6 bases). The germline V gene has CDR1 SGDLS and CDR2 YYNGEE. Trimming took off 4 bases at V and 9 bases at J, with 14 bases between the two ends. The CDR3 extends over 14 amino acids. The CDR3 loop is CASSFRTDISPLHF. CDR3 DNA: TGTGCCAGCAGCTTCCGGACAGATATTTCACCCCTCCACTTT.

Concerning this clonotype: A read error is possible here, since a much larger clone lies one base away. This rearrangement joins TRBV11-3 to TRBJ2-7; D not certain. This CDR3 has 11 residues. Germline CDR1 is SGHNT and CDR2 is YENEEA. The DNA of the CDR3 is TGTGCCAGCAGCTTAGCCGGCGAGCAGCACTTC. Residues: CASSLAGEQHF.

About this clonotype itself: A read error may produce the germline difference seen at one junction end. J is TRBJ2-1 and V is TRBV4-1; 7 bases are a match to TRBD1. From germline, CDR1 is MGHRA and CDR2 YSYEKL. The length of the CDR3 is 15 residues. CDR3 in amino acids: CANSQGTASDNKQFF. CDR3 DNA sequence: TGCGCCAACAGCCAAGGGACAGCTTCCGACAATAAGCAGTTCTTC.

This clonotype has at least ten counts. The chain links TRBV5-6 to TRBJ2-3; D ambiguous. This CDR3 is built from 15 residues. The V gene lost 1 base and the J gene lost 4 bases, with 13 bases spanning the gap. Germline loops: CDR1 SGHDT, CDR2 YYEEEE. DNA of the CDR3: TGTGCCAGCAGCTTGTCCCCGACACGTGCAGATACGCAGTATTTT. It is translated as CASSLSPTRADTQYF. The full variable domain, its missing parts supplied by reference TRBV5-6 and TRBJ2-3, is DAGVTQSPTHLIKTRGQQVTLRCSPKSGHDTVSWYQQALGQGPQFIFQYYEEEERQRGNFPDRFSGHQFPNYSSELNVNALLLGDSALYLCASSLSPTRADTQYFGPGTRLTVL.

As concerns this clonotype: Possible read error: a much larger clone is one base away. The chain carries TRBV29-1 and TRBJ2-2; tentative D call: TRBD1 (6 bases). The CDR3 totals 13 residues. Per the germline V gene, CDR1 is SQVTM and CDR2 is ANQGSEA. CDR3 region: CSAADRNTGEMFF. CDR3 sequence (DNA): TGCAGCGCCGCGGACAGAAACACCGGGGAGATGTTTTTT.

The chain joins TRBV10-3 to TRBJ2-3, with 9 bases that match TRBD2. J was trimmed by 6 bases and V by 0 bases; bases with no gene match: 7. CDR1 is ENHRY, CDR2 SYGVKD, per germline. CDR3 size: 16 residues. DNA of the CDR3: TGTGCCATCAGTGAGTCGGGGACTAGCCAGGCGGATACGCAGTATTTT. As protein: CAISESGTSQADTQYF.

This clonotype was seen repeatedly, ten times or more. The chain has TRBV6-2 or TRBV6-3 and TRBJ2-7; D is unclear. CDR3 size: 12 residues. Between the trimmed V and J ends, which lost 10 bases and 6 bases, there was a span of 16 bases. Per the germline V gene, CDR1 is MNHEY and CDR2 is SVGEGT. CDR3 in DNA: TGTGCCATCCGTTCGCCCGCCCGCGAGCAGTACTTC. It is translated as CAIRSPAREQYF.

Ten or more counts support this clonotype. CDR3 bases: TGTGCCAGCAGGGCGGAGACCCAGTACTTC. Its translation: CASRAETQYF. The chain employs TRBV12-3 or TRBV12-4 and TRBJ2-5; D is ambiguous. Trimming pared 6 bases from V and 5 bases from J, leaving 4 bases between. The CDR3 consists of 10 residues.

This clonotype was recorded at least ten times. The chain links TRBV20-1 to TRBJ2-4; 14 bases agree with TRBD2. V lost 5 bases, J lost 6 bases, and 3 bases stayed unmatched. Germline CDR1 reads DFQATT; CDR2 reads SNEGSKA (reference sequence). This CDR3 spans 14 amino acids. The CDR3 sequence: CSAGTSGRSNIQYF. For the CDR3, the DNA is TGCAGTGCTGGGACTAGCGGGAGATCAAACATTCAGTACTTC.

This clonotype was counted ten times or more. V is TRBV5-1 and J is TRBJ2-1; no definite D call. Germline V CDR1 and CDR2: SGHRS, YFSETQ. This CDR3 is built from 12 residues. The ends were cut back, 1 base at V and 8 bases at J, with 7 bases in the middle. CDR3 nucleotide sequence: TGCGCCAGCAGCTTGTATTGGGATGAGCAGTTCTTC. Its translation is CASSLYWDEQFF.

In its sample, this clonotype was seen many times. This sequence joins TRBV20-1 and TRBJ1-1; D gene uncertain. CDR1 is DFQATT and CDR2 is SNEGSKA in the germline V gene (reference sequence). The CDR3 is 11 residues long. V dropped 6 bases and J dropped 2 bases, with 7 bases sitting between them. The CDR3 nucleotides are TGCAGTGCCGAGCGAAACACTGAAGCTTTCTTT. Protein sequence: CSAERNTEAFF.

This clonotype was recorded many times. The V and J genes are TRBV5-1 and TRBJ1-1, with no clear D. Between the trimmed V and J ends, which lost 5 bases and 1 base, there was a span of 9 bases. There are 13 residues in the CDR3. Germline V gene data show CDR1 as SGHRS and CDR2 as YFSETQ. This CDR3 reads CASRGFENTEAFF. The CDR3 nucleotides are TGCGCCAGCAGGGGTTTTGAGAACACTGAAGCTTTCTTT.

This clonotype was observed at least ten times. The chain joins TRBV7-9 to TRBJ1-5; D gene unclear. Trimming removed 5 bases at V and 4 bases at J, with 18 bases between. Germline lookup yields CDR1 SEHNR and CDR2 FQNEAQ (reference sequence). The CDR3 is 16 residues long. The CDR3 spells CASSRGLGPLNQPQHF. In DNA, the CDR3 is TGTGCCAGCAGCCGAGGACTAGGACCTTTGAATCAGCCCCAGCATTTT.

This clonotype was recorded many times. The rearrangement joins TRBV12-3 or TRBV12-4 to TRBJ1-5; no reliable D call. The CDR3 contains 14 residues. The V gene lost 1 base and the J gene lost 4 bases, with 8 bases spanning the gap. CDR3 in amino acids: CASSLGGSNQPQHF. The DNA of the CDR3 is TGTGCCAGCAGTTTAGGAGGTTCTAATCAGCCCCAGCATTTT.

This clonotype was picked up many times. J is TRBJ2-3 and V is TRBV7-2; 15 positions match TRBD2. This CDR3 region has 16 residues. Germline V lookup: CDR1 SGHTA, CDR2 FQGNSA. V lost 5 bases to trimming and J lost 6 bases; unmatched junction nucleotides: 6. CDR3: CASSRRTSGGADTQYF. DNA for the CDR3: TGTGCCAGCAGCCGTAGGACTAGCGGGGGGGCGGATACGCAGTATTTT.

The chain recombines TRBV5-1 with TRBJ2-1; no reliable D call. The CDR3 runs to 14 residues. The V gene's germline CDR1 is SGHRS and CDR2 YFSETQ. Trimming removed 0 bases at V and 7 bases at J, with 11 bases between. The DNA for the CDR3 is TGCGCCAGCAGCTTGGGACTCAACATGAATGAGCAGTTCTTC. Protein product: CASSLGLNMNEQFF.

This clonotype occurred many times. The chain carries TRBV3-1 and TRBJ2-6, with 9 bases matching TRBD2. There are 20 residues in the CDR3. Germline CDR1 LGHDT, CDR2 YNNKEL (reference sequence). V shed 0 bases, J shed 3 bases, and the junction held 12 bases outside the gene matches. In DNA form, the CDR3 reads TGTGCCAGCAGCCAAGATCGACCTGCGAGCGGGAGGCTTGGGGCCAACGTCCTGACTTTC. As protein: CASSQDRPASGRLGANVLTF.

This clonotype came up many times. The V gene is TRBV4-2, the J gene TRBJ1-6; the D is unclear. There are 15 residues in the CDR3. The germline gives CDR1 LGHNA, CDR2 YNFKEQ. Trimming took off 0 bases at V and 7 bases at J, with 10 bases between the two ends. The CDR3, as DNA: TGTGCCAGCAGCCAAGAAGCGGAGCGGAATTCACCCCTCCACTTT. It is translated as CASSQEAERNSPLHF.

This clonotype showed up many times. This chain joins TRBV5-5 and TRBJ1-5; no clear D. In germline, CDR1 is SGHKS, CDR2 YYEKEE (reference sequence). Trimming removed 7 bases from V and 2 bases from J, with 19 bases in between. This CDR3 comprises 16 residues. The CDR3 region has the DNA TGTGCCAGCGGAAGGGAGGAGGTGGTCGGCAATCAGCCCCAGCATTTT. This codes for CASGREEVVGNQPQHF. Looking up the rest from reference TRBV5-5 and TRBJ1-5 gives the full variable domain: DAGVTQSPTHLIKTRGQQVTLRCSPISGHKSVSWYQQVLGQGPQFIFQYYEKEERGRGNFPDRFSARQFPNYSSELNVNALLLGDSALYLCASGREEVVGNQPQHFGDGTRLSIL.

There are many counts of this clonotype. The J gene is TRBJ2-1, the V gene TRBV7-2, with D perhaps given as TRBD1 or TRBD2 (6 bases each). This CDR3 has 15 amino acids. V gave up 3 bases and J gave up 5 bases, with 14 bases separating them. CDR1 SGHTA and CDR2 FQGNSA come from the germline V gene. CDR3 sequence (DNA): TGTGCCAGCAGCTTGGGGGGCCAGACCCACAATGAGCAGTTCTTC. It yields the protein CASSLGGQTHNEQFF.

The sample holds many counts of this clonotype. CDR3 protein: CASSYGTARADTQYF. CDR3 DNA sequence: TGTGCCAGCAGTTATGGTACAGCGAGAGCAGATACGCAGTATTTT. The chain carries TRBV6-5 and TRBJ2-3; no firm D call. V was clipped by 3 bases and J by 4 bases, with 14 bases between them. Germline V gives CDR1 MNHEY, CDR2 SVGAGI. The CDR3 contains 15 residues.

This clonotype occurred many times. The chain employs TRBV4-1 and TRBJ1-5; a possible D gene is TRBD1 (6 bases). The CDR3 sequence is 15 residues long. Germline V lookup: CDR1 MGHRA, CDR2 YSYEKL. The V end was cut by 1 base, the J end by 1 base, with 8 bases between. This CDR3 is CASSQAQGSNQPQHF. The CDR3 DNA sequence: TGCGCCAGCAGCCAAGCTCAGGGGAGCAATCAGCCCCAGCATTTT.

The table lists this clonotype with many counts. The CDR3 reads CASSLAYNEQFF. The CDR3 DNA reads TGTGCCAGCAGCTTGGCATACAATGAGCAGTTCTTC. The V call is TRBV5-6, the J call TRBJ2-1, with D unclear. The CDR3 is 12 amino acids. Germline loops: CDR1 SGHDT, CDR2 YYEEEE. Trimming left V 0 bases short and J 4 bases short, with 2 bases between.

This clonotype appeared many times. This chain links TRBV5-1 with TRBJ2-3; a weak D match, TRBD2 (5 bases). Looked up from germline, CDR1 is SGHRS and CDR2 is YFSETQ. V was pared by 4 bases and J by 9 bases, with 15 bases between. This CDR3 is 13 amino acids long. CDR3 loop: CASSPSPSGTQYF. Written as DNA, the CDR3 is TGCGCCAGCAGCCCGTCTCCAAGCGGCACGCAGTATTTT.

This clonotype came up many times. CDR3 DNA: TGTGCCAGCCATCGACAATCCGTCTCTGGAAACACCATATATTTT. It encodes CASHRQSVSGNTIYF. The chain has TRBV7-9 and TRBJ1-3; D is ambiguous. Germline V CDR1 and CDR2: SEHNR, FQNEAQ (reference sequence). This CDR3 spans 15 amino acids. The ends were cut back, 8 bases at V and 0 bases at J, with 14 bases in the middle.

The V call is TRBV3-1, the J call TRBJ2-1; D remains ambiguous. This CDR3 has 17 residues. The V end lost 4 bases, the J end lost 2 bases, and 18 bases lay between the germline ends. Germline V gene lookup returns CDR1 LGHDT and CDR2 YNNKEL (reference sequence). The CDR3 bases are TGTGCCAGCAGCCCCCAATATCTATCCCCTCCCTACAATGAGCAGTTCTTC. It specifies CASSPQYLSPPYNEQFF.